Here is one TCR beta chain with its context. Its antigen is not known. Deletions cut 4 bases from V and 6 bases from J, with 16 bases between. The CDR3 runs 13 residues. The germline V gene encodes CDR1 SQVTM and CDR2 ANQGSEA. This entry is derived from a study of beta chain features in type 1 diabetes. Study in general: The patients were much like the healthy donors in age, gender and cell yields. General observations from the study: Compared to healthy donors, patients appeared to have naive, central memory and Treg TCRB repertoires that were more alike. Moderate but significant shortening of TCRB CDR3s was recorded in all four CD4+ subsets from Type 1 diabetes patients.

Every isolated RNA sample was fully reverse transcribed, so sequencing captured expressed TCRB transcripts. The repertoire was sequenced with immunoSEQ multiplex PCR; TCRdb's copy has only in-frame clones and lacks some. The sample has under 500,000 clones, around 30% seen once. The J gene is TRBJ2-7, the V gene TRBV29-1; a possible D gene is TRBD1 (6 bases). The sequence came from a man aged 18-30 years in good health. The specimen sequenced was naive CD4+ T cells from blood. The CDR3 loop is CSVGGPYQGEQYF. The CDR3 DNA reads TGCAGCGTTGGGGGGCCCTACCAGGGCGAGCAGTACTTC.